One and the same sample provided the 23 T cell receptor beta chains below, sequenced in a study of blood T cells in healthy people across ages. Primed by a sample-barcoded 5' primer and a J-beta primer mix, a second PCR proceeded for 7 to 11 cycles. TCRdb re-called the 5' RACE reads with MiXCR, one entry per CDR3 protein. This repertoire shows more than 650,000 distinct CDR3 sequences, about 20% found once; its top ten account for under 25%. Sequencing was carried out using blood. Receptor source: a man aged 65-85 years in good health.

The J gene is TRBJ2-2, the V gene TRBV11-2; D is ambiguous. CDR3 length equals 13 residues. V lost 5 bases, J lost 9 bases, and 13 bases lay in between. Germline assignment: CDR1 SGHAT and CDR2 FQNNGV. The CDR3 sequence is CASSALRGRELFF. DNA of the CDR3: TGTGCCAGCAGCGCCCTCAGAGGTCGGGAGCTGTTTTTT.

The chain has TRBV20-1 and TRBJ1-2; D is possibly TRBD1 (5 bases). Between the trimmed V and J ends, which lost 1 base and 6 bases, there was a span of 12 bases. Germline V lookup: CDR1 DFQATT, CDR2 SNEGSKA (reference sequence). The CDR3 consists of 13 residues. The CDR3 spells CSARVGGPHGYTF. In nucleotides, the CDR3 is TGCAGTGCTAGAGTTGGGGGTCCCCATGGCTACACCTTC.

This clonotype was observed a few times. The rearrangement links TRBV11-2 to TRBJ2-7; unclear D gene. CDR1 is SGHAT and CDR2 is FQNNGV in the germline V gene. The germline V and J ends were trimmed by 0 bases and 4 bases, with 7 bases remaining between them. The CDR3 is 13 amino acids. The CDR3 nucleotides read TGTGCCAGCAGCTTAGATTATCGGTACGAGCAGTACTTC. Encoded protein: CASSLDYRYEQYF.

The chain carries TRBV9 and TRBJ1-3; D is unclear. Trimming cost V 3 bases and J 0 bases, with 13 bases left between them. The CDR3 consists of 16 residues. The germline gives CDR1 SGDLS, CDR2 YYNGEE. DNA of the CDR3: TGTGCCAGCAGCGCGCCCGAGGTCTCCTCTGGAAACACCATATATTTT. This gives the protein CASSAPEVSSGNTIYF. Full variable domain (outside the CDR3, taken from reference TRBV9 and TRBJ1-3): DSGVTQTPKHLITATGQRVTLRCSPRSGDLSVYWYQQSLDQGLQFLIQYYNGEERAKGNILERFSAQQFPDLHSELNLSSLELGDSALYFCASSAPEVSSGNTIYFGEGSWLTVV.

The chain recombines TRBV7-2 with TRBJ1-5; tentative D call: TRBD1 (5 bases). Looked up from germline, CDR1 is SGHTA and CDR2 is FQGNSA. V lost 6 bases and J 5 bases, leaving 11 bases between the germline ends. The CDR3 covers 13 residues. The CDR3 DNA is TGTGCCAGCAGACAGGAGATGGATCAGCCCCAGCATTTT. It codes for CASRQEMDQPQHF.

The genes are TRBV12-3 or TRBV12-4 and TRBJ1-1; 7 bases map to TRBD1. This CDR3 spans 16 amino acids. Trimming took 5 bases from V and 1 from J; bases not matched to a gene: 10. The CDR3 reads CASSPRQGAGNTEAFF. The CDR3 DNA reads TGTGCCAGCAGTCCGCGACAGGGTGCGGGGAACACTGAAGCTTTCTTT.

Remarks on this clonotype: Germline is not matched at one junction end, which may reflect a read error. This chain links TRBV28 with TRBJ2-1; D may be TRBD1 (6 bases). Germline CDR1 and CDR2: MDHEN and SYDVKM. There are 11 residues in the CDR3. CDR3: CASSLNRDMYF. CDR3 DNA: TGTGCCAGCAGTTTGAACAGGGATATGTACTTC.

CDR3 protein: CASSFDPGGSYNEQFF. The CDR3 DNA reads TGTGCCAGCAGTTTCGATCCGGGGGGCTCCTACAATGAGCAGTTCTTC. V usage is TRBV27 and J usage is TRBJ2-1; TRBD2 matches at 7 bases. CDR1 MNHEY and CDR2 SMNVEV come from the germline V gene (reference sequence). There are 16 residues in the CDR3. V trimming: 3 bases; J trimming: 0 bases; junction bases outside the gene matches: 5.

The V and J genes are TRBV6-6 and TRBJ1-1; 7 bases are shared with TRBD1. The germline V gene encodes CDR1 MNHNY and CDR2 SVGAGI (reference sequence). The trim removed 6 bases at V and 6 bases at J, leaving 10 bases unmatched. The CDR3 is 14 residues long. The CDR3 is CASSLQGSPAEAFF. The CDR3, as DNA: TGTGCCAGCAGCCTACAGGGGTCTCCGGCTGAAGCTTTCTTT.

This clonotype was detected a few times. The chain carries TRBV4-3 and TRBJ2-1; D is possibly TRBD1 or TRBD2 (5 bases each). Trimming removed 3 bases at V and 4 bases at J, with 16 bases between. The CDR3 is 16 residues long. Germline CDR1 is LGHNA and CDR2 is YSLEER. CDR3 sequence reads: CASSHGKGRSYNEQFF. DNA of the CDR3: TGCGCCAGCAGCCACGGGAAGGGACGGTCTTACAATGAGCAGTTCTTC.

V is TRBV29-1 and J is TRBJ2-7; the D gene is possibly TRBD2 (6 bases). Per the germline V gene, CDR1 is SQVTM and CDR2 is ANQGSEA. With 5 bases removed from V and 1 base from J, the gap between germline ends came to 18 bases. The CDR3 runs to 15 residues. The CDR3 DNA reads as TGCAGCGTTTGGGAGGACTCCCCCGGATCCTACGAGCAGTACGTC. It translates to CSVWEDSPGSYEQYV.

The chain combines TRBV6-1 with TRBJ1-5; tentatively, D is TRBD1 (5 bases). From germline, CDR1 is MNHNS and CDR2 SASEGT. The germline V and J ends were trimmed by 7 bases and 2 bases, with 15 bases remaining between them. The CDR3 length is 15 residues. The CDR3: CASKTTVRGNQPQHF. Written as DNA, the CDR3 is TGTGCCAGCAAGACAACAGTCAGGGGCAATCAGCCCCAGCATTTT.

The chain is built from TRBV20-1 and TRBJ2-6; D ambiguous. Looked up from germline, CDR1 is DFQATT and CDR2 is SNEGSKA (reference sequence). The CDR3 consists of 14 residues. V was cut by 2 bases and J by 0 bases, with 5 bases left in between. For the CDR3, the DNA is TGCAGTGCTAGACCAGGCTCTGGGGCCAACGTCCTGACTTTC. This translates into CSARPGSGANVLTF.

CDR3 loop: CASSLGAYRGDTEAFF. Written as DNA, the CDR3 is TGTGCCAGCAGCTTAGGGGCCTACAGGGGGGACACTGAAGCTTTCTTT. This chain uses TRBV7-9 with TRBJ1-1; 8 positions agree with TRBD1. The CDR3 totals 16 residues. CDR1 SEHNR and CDR2 FQNEAQ come from the germline V gene (reference sequence). Trimming at V came to 1 base and at J to 3 bases, leaving 7 bases not matched to a gene.

Many counts were recorded for this clonotype. The chain recombines TRBV24-1 with TRBJ1-2; D call uncertain. Germline V lookup: CDR1 KGHDR, CDR2 SFDVKD. Trimming removed 4 bases at V and 3 bases at J, with 5 bases between. CDR3 length: 12 residues. The CDR3 DNA follows: TGTGCCACCAGTGACCGGGACTATGGCTACACCTTC. It translates to CATSDRDYGYTF.

This sequence joins TRBV2 and TRBJ1-4; 7 bases match TRBD1. The trim removed 6 bases at V and 6 bases at J, leaving 7 bases unmatched. The germline CDR1 and CDR2 sequences are SNHLY and FYNNEI. This CDR3 is built from 14 residues. In DNA form, the CDR3 reads TGTGCCAGCAGCATGACAGGGCTTTATGAAAAACTGTTTTTT. Protein: CASSMTGLYEKLFF. Full variable domain (rest looked up from reference TRBV2 and TRBJ1-4): EPEVTQTPSHQVTQMGQEVILRCVPISNHLYFYWYRQILGQKVEFLVSFYNNEISEKSEIFDDQFSVERPDGSNFTLKIRSTKLEDSAMYFCASSMTGLYEKLFFGSGTQLSVL.

The rearrangement joins TRBV12-3 or TRBV12-4 to TRBJ2-5; TRBD2 aligns across 7 bases. After removal of 6 bases from V and 4 bases from J, the junction contained 8 bases not matched to a gene. The CDR3 contains 14 residues. DNA of the CDR3: TGTGCCAGCAGGTTAAGGGGAGGGGTAGAGACCCAGTACTTC. It translates to CASRLRGGVETQYF.

Details on this clonotype: The junction departs from the called germline gene at one end, perhaps through a read error. The chain recombines TRBV5-1 with TRBJ1-4; a weak D match, TRBD1 (5 bases). Germline V gene sequence: CDR1 SGHRS, CDR2 YFSETQ. The CDR3 has 16 amino acids. The CDR3 region is CTSSFGGRTMGEKLFF. The CDR3 DNA is TGCACCAGCAGCTTTGGGGGACGCACGATGGGGGAAAAACTGTTTTTT. Combining the CDR3 with reference TRBV5-1 and TRBJ1-4 gives the whole variable domain KAGVTQTPRYLIKTRGQQVTLSCSPISGHRSVSWYQQTPGQGLQFLFEYFSETQRNKGNFPGRFSGRQFSNSRSEMNVSTLELGDSALYLCTSSFGGRTMGEKLFFGSGTQLSVL.

This clonotype showed up just a few times. The chain uses TRBV7-7 and TRBJ2-5, with TRBD2 as a possible D gene (6 bases). The CDR3 totals 14 residues. Germline V gene sequence: CDR1 SSHAT, CDR2 FNYEAQ (reference sequence). V lost 6 bases and J lost 6, with 17 bases in between. CDR3: CASSPRRDVKTQYF. DNA of the CDR3: TGTGCCAGCAGTCCCCGGCGGGATGTAAAGACCCAGTACTTC.

A few counts support this clonotype. This sequence joins TRBV9 and TRBJ2-1; TRBD2 aligns across 8 bases. In germline, CDR1 is SGDLS, CDR2 YYNGEE. J gave up 8 bases and V 4 bases, and 8 bases lay outside the gene matches. The CDR3 is made up of 14 amino acids. The CDR3 region has the DNA TGTGCCAGCAGCCCGGGGGGGTCGCTAGATGAGCAGTTCTTC. It translates to CASSPGGSLDEQFF.

This CDR3 reads CASSVDPVVDTQYF. The CDR3 DNA is TGTGCCAGCAGCGTAGACCCAGTAGTAGATACGCAGTATTTT. J is TRBJ2-3 and V is TRBV9, with D hard to call. This CDR3 region has 14 residues. The germline CDR1 and CDR2 sequences are SGDLS and YYNGEE. Trimming took off 0 bases at V and 5 bases at J, with 10 bases between the two ends.

This clonotype was observed a few times. The conserved phenylalanine or tryptophan is not found at the CDR3 terminus, so this likely reflects a read error. This chain connects TRBV7-6 to TRBJ1-2; D is unclear. Germline loops: CDR1 SGHVS, CDR2 FNYEAQ. Trimming stripped 1 base from V and 4 bases from J, with 13 bases between. The CDR3 spans 15 residues. The CDR3 DNA reads TGTGCCAGCAGCTTAGGTGGAGTTATTCCCTATGGCTACACCCTC. It yields the protein CASSLGGVIPYGYTL.

The chain combines TRBV6-2 or TRBV6-3 with TRBJ2-3; D is uncertain. Trimming shortened V by 3 bases and J by 4 bases, and 8 bases separated the two germline ends. This CDR3 has 13 residues. Germline V CDR1 and CDR2: MNHEY, SVGEGT. Here the CDR3 DNA reads TGTGCCAGCAGTTATAGATACGCAGATACGCAGTATTTT. This encodes CASSYRYADTQYF.